This TCR beta chain was identified during a study of T cells in Graves' hyperthyroidism and ophthalmopathy. In regard to this clonotype: What it binds is unknown.

Ophthalmopathy in the patients scored at least 3 on Clinical Activity Score and at least 4 on NOSPECS grade, lasting under 3 months. CDR3 size: 18 residues. The germline V gene encodes CDR1 SGHTA and CDR2 FQGNSA. The ends lost 4 bases at V and 0 bases at J; junction bases unmatched: 7. There were TCR beta CDR3 regions amplified from RNA transcripts. TCR CDR3 underwent first-round RT-PCR with the HTBI primer set. A single record per CDR3 protein comes from TCRdb applying MiXCR to the multiplex PCR reads. The sample has 300,000 or so distinct CDR3 sequences; approximately 15% are singletons. Study results and limitations: Ophthalmopathy and stable hyperthyroidism were told apart by a 13 V-J model.

The sequenced sample consisted of blood. The chain employs TRBV7-2 and TRBJ1-5; the match to TRBD1 covers 12 bases. This receptor was identified in a woman aged 55-69 years with Graves' ophthalmopathy. The DNA of the CDR3 is TGTGCCAGCAGCTCCGGGACAGGGGGCGCCTGTAGCAATCAGCCCCAGCATTTT. Translated: CASSSGTGGACSNQPQHF.